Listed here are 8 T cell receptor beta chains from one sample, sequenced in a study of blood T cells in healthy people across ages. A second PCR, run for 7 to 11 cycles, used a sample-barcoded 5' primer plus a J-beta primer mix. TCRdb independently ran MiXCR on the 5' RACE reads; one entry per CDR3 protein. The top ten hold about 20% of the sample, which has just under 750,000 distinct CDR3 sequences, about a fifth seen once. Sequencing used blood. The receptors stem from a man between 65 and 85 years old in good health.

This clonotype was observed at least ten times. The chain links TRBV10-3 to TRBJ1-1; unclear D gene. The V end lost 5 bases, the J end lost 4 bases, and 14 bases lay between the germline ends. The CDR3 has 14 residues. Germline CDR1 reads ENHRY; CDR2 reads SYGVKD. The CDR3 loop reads CAISPGGSSTEAFF. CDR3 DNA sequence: TGTGCCATCAGTCCGGGAGGGTCGAGCACTGAAGCTTTCTTT.

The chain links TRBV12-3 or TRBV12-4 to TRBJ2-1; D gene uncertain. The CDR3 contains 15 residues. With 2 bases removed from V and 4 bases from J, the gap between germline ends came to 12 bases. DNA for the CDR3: TGTGCCAGCAGTTTAAGGTCTCCCGAATACAATGAGCAGTTCTTC. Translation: CASSLRSPEYNEQFF.

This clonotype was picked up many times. The CDR3 spells CSVEPRAIRETQYF. CDR3 coding DNA: TGCAGCGTTGAGCCTAGGGCTATAAGGGAGACCCAGTACTTC. This sequence joins TRBV29-1 and TRBJ2-5; no firm D call. The CDR3 runs to 14 residues. Germline CDR1 and CDR2: SQVTM and ANQGSEA. The ends were cut back, 3 bases at V and 5 bases at J, with 16 bases in the middle.

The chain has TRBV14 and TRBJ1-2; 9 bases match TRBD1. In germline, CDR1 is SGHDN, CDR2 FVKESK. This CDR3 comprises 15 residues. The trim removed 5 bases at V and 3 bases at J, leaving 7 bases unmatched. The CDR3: CASSGRTGGDYGYTF. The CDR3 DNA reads TGTGCCAGCAGCGGCCGAACAGGGGGCGACTATGGCTACACCTTC.

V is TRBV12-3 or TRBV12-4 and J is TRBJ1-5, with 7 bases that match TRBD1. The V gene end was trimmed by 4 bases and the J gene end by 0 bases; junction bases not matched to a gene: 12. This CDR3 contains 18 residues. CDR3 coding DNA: TGTGCCAGCAGTTGGGAGACAGGGTCGTTGAATAGCAATCAGCCCCAGCATTTT. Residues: CASSWETGSLNSNQPQHF.

The CDR3 here is CSPGRTEAFF. The CDR3 DNA is TGCAGCCCTGGCAGAACTGAAGCTTTCTTT. This chain uses TRBV29-1 with TRBJ1-1; D is unclear. Germline V CDR1 and CDR2: SQVTM, ANQGSEA. This CDR3 is built from 10 residues. The V gene lost 8 bases and the J gene lost 5 bases, with 9 bases spanning the gap.

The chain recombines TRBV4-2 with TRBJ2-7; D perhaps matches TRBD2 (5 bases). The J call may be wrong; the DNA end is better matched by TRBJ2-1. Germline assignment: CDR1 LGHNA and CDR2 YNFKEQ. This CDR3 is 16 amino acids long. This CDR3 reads CASSQDRPGRYDEQFF. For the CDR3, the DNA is TGTGCCAGCAGCCAAGATCGGCCGGGGAGATACGATGAGCAGTTCTTC.

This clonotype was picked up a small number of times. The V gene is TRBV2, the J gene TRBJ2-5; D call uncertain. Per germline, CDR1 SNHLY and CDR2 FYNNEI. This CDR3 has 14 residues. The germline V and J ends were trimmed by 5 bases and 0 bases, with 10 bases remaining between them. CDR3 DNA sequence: TGTGCCAGCAGTCACCTATCGAACCAAGAGACCCAGTACTTC. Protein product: CASSHLSNQETQYF.